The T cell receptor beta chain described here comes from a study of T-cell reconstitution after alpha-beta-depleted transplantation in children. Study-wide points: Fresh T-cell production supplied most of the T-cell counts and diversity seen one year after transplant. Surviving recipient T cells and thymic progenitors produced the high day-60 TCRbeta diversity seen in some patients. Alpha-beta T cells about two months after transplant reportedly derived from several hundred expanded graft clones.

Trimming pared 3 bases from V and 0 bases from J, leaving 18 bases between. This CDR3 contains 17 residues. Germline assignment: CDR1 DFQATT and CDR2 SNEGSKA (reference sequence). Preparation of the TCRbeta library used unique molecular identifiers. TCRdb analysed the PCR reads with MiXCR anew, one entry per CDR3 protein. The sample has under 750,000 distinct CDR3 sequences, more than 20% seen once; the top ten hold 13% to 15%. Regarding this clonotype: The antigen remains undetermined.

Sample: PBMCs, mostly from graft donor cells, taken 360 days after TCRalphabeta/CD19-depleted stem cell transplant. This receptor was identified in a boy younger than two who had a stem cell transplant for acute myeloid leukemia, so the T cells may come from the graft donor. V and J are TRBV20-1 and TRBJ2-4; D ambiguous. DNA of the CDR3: TGCAGTGCTAGTGGGCAGCCCTTTTGGCTAGCCAAAAACATTCAGTACTTC. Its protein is CSASGQPFWLAKNIQYF.